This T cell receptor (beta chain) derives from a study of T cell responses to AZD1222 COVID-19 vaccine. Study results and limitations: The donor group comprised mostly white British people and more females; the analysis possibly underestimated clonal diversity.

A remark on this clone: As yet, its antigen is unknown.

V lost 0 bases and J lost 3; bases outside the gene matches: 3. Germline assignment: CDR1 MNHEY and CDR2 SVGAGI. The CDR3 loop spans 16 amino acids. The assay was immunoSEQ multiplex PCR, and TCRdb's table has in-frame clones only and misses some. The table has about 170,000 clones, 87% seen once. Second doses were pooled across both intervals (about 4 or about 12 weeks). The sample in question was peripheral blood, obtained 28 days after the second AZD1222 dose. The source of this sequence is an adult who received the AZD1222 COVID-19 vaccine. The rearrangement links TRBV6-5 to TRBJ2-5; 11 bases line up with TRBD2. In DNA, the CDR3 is TGTGCCAGCAGTTACTCGATACTAGCGGGGGAAGAGACCCAGTACTTC. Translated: CASSYSILAGEETQYF.